This T cell receptor (beta chain) was sequenced in a study of shared clonotypes between healthy human individuals (dated by TCRdb to 2020 to 2022). The study in broad terms: The cohort comprised a couple of women and a few men aged 18 to 49 years. To increase sequencing depth and limit assay-specific biases, different laboratories used diverse techniques to prepare libraries and sequence TCR repertoires. Blood TCR repertoires of about 5 healthy adults were deeply sequenced to estimate repertoire size and the extent of clonotype sharing between individuals. For each donor, three plates each were used for CD4 naive and CD4 memory, two plates were used for CD8 naive, and one plate was used for CD8 memory. Per donor, leukapheresis produced somewhere between about 0.9 and 9.5 billion PBMCs. Beyond this particular receptor, the publication reports: Even with the large sequencing depth, rarefaction of the sorted-subset datasets indicated that sequencing was incomplete. Based on pairwise subsampling, the degree of clonotype sharing among donors was expected to be affected by sequencing depth. When several donors were compared, the shared fraction of clonotypes was 5% to 6.5% for naive CD4, more than 3% for naive CD8, roughly 2.5% for memory CD4, and 0.35% to 0.4% for memory CD8. Estimated clonotype richness was generally larger for naive than for memory subsets. Compared with non-shared clonotypes, clonotypes shared by all four sorted-subset donors had higher generation probabilities. Because the study included only a small number of donors, the genetic and exposure-history diversity represented was limited. Sampling was limited to blood, and TCR repertoires in tissue likely differ from TCR repertoires in blood.

Using the deep immunoSEQ assay, multiplex PCR amplified TCR CDR3 regions from genomic DNA. For each cell subset, the extracted genomic DNA was distributed evenly across all wells of several immunoSEQ 96-well plates, and each plate served as one replicate. Each replicate PCR for sorted subsets received around 200 ng genomic DNA, equal to around 32,000 T cell genomes. Purified libraries were quantified with a Qubit 3.0 fluorometer, sized on a Bioanalyzer 2100, and re-quantified with the KAPA Library Quantification kit. Every immunoSEQ 96-well plate was sequenced on a separate single-read 150-cycle Illumina NextSeq 550 flow cell. The authors' analysis ran thus. The immunoSEQ output contained only junctional sequences without quality scores, so filtering could not match that applied to full-length reads. Sequences were annotated with PyIR, a Python wrapper for IgBLAST v1.9, using IMGT germline references to assign V/J genes and CDR3. Reads with weak V/J assignments (E-value above 1e-6), missing CDR3, stop codons, out-of-frame junctions, or ambiguous translated residues were removed. V3J clonotypes were defined as sequences sharing an identical inferred V gene, J gene, and CDR3 amino acid sequence. Percentage overlap between repertoires was computed as shared unique clonotypes divided by the size of the smaller repertoire. RTK rarefaction, the Chao1 estimator, and Recon v2.1 estimates of unobserved clonotypes were used to assess repertoire richness. For all TCRbeta clonotypes obtained by the gDNA method from a few donors, generation probabilities were computed with OLGA. The immuneACCESS repertoire file appears here via TCRdb, limited to in-frame rearrangements. These files lack a portion of the clones; in checked studies, under half of the deficit traces to unresolved V genes, and the cause of the others is not known. V and J calls and clone size are those listed in that table; D and trimming were worked out from the DNA. The sample records under 1,100,000 clones, about 75% of which are singletons. The ten largest clonotypes hold approximately 1.5% of the sample.

Donors were healthy HIV-negative adults with no recently reported acute infections or vaccinations. Only Caucasian adults living in Nashville, Tennessee, USA were represented among the donors. Magnetic negative selection was used to enrich CD4+ T cells, after which naive cells were positively selected on CD45RA and the negative fraction became the memory subset. After blood collection by leukapheresis, PBMCs were isolated using Ficoll-Histopaque density gradient centrifugation and then cryopreserved in the vapor phase of liquid nitrogen. Analytical flow cytometry was used to check the purity and quantity of each magnetically sorted T cell population. Each sorted fraction had its genomic DNA isolated and then quantified by UV absorbance on a Nanodrop 2000c. The germline V gene gives CDR1 as SGDLS and CDR2 as YYNGEE. Trimming accounts for 1 base at V and 0 bases at J, while the number of junction bases matched to no gene is 6. The CDR3 runs 18 residues from the cysteine to the phenylalanine. CDR3 DNA only is kept here, 54 bases in frame from base 1.

Details on this clone: Its binding antigen is unknown. The input lacks base qualities; no much larger clone sits a single base away.

The sequenced sample consisted of memory CD4+ T cells sorted from blood. What the cell subset or site label conveys for this sample: CD45RA-negative fraction. This sequence was found in a man younger than 35 in good health. The chain is made from TRBV9 and TRBJ1-4, with 10 bases matching TRBD1. The CDR3 here reads CASSVTDRGRATNEKLFF. The DNA reads as follows: TGTGCCAGCAGCGTAACGGACAGGGGGAGAGCAACTAATGAAAAACTGTTTTTT.